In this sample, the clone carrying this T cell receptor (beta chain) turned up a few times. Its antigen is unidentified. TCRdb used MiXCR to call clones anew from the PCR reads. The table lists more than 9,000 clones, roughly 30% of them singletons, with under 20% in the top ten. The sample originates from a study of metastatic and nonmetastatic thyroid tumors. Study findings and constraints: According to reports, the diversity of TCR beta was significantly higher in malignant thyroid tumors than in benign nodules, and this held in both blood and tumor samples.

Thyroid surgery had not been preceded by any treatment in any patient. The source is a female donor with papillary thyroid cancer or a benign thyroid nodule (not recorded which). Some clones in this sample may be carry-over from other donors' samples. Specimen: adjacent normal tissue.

CDR3 DNA: TGTGCCAGCAGTTTCGTGGGGACGAACACTGAAGCTTTCTTT. Its protein product is CASSFVGTNTEAFF. The V and J genes are TRBV12-3 or TRBV12-4 and TRBJ1-1, with a tentative D call TRBD1 (5 bases). The CDR3 is made up of 14 amino acids. V was cut by 3 bases and J by 1 base, with 9 bases left in between.